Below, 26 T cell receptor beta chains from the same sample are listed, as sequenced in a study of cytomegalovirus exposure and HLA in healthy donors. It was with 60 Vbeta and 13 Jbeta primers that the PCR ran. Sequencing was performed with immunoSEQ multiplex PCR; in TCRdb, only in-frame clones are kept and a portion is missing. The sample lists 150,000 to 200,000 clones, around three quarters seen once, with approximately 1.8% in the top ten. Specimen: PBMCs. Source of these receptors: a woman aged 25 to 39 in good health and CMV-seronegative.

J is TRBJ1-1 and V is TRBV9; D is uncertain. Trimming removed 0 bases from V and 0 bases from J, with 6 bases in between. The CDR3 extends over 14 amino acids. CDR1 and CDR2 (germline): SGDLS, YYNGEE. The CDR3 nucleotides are TGTGCCAGCAGCGTAGGACAAATGAACACTGAAGCTTTCTTT. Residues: CASSVGQMNTEAFF.

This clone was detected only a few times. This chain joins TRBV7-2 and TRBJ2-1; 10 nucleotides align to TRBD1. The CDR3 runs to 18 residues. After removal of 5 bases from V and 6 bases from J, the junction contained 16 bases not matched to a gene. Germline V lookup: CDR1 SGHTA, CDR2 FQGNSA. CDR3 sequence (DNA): TGTGCCAGCAGCGTGGCCTCTTCCGGGACAGGGGTGCGCAATGAGCAGTTCTTC. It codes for CASSVASSGTGVRNEQFF.

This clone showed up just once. CDR3 protein: CASSSEGGSGETQYF. The CDR3 region has the DNA TGCGCCAGCAGCTCGGAGGGTGGGAGCGGGGAGACCCAGTACTTC. This chain links TRBV5-1 with TRBJ2-5, with D perhaps matching TRBD2 (6 bases). Trimming left V 3 bases short and J 5 bases short, with 17 bases between. This CDR3 has 15 residues. The germline V gene has CDR1 SGHRS and CDR2 YFSETQ.

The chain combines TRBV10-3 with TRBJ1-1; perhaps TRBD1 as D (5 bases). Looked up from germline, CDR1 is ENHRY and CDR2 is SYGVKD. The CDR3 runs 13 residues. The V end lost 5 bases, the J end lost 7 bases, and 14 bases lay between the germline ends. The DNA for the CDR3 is TGTGCCATCAGTAGGGACGCGGGGAGTGAAGCTTTCTTT. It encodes CAISRDAGSEAFF.

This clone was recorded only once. The CDR3 coding sequence is TGTGCCAGCAGTGACAGGGGGAGCGTTGGAGCTTTCTTT. As protein: CASSDRGSVGAFF. This chain uses TRBV25-1 with TRBJ1-1; 7 nucleotides agree with TRBD1. From germline, CDR1 is MGHDK and CDR2 SYGVNS. The CDR3 loop spans 13 amino acids. V was clipped by 3 bases and J by 10 bases; unmatched bases: 8. Using reference TRBV25-1 and TRBJ1-1 for the parts outside the CDR3, the full variable domain is EADIYQTPRYLVIGTGKKITLECSQTMGHDKMYWYQQDPGMELHLIHYSYGVNSTEKGDLSSESTVSRIRTEHFPLTLESARPSHTSQYLCASSDRGSVGAFFGQGTRLTVV.

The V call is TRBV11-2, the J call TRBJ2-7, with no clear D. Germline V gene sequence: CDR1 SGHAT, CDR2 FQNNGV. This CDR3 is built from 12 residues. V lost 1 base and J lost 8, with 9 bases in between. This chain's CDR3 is CASSLGQSQQYF. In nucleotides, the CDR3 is TGTGCCAGCAGCTTAGGGCAGTCCCAGCAGTACTTC.

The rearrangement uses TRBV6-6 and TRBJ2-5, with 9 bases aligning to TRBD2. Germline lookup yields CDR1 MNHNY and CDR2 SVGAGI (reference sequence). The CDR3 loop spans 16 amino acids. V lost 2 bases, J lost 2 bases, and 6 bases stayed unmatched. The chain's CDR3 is CASSYQLAGIQETQYF. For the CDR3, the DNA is TGTGCCAGCAGTTACCAACTAGCGGGCATACAAGAGACCCAGTACTTC.

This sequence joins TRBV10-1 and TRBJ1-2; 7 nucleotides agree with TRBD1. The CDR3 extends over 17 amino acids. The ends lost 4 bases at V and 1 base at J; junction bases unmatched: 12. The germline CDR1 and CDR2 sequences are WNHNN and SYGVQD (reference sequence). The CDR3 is CASSVDPRTGLNYGYTF. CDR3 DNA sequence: TGCGCCAGCAGTGTAGACCCCCGGACAGGCCTTAACTATGGCTACACCTTC.

CDR3 region: CASSSLQGADTEAFF. The CDR3 nucleotides are TGTGCCAGCAGTTCCTTACAGGGGGCGGACACTGAAGCTTTCTTT. The chain recombines TRBV28 with TRBJ1-1; 9 nucleotides align to TRBD1. V dropped 4 bases and J dropped 3; count of bases not matched to a gene: 6. The germline V gene encodes CDR1 MDHEN and CDR2 SYDVKM. The CDR3 has 15 amino acids.

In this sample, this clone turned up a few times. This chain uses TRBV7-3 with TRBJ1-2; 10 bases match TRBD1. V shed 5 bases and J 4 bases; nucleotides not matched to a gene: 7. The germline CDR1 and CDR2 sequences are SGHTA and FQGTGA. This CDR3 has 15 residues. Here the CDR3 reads CASSPRTGGFYGYTF. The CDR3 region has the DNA TGTGCCAGCAGCCCTAGGACAGGGGGTTTCTATGGCTACACCTTC.

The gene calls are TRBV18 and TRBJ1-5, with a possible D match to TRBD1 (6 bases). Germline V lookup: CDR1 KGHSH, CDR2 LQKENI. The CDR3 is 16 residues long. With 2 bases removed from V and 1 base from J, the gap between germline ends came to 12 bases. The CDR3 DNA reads TGTGCCAGCTCACCAGGGGGGGGCCCAAGCAATCAGCCCCAGCATTTT. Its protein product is CASSPGGGPSNQPQHF.

This CDR3 is CASSSGKIGGSGEQYF. CDR3 DNA sequence: TGTGCCAGCAGCTCGGGGAAAATTGGGGGCTCGGGGGAGCAGTACTTC. This chain connects TRBV5-4 to TRBJ2-7; tentatively, D is TRBD1 (6 bases). Looked up from germline, CDR1 is SGHNT and CDR2 is YYREEE (reference sequence). V dropped 3 bases and J dropped 7 bases, with 23 bases sitting between them. This CDR3 has 16 residues.

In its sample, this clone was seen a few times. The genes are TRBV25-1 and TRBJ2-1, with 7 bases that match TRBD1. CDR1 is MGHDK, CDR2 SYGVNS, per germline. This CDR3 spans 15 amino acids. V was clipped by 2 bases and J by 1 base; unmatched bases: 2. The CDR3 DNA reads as TGTGCCAGCAGTGAAGGGACAGTTTCCTACAATGAGCAGTTCTTC. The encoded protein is CASSEGTVSYNEQFF.

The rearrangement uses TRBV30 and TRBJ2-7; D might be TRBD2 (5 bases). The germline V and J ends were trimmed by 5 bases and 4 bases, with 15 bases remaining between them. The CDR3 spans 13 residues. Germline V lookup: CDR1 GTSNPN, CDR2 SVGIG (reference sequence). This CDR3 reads CAWGLSEGYEQYF. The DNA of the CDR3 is TGTGCCTGGGGCTTATCAGAGGGTTACGAGCAGTACTTC.

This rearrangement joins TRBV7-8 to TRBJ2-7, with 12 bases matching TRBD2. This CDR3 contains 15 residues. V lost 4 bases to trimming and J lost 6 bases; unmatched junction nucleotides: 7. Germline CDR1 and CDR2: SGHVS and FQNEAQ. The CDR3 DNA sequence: TGTGCCAGCAGCTCAAAACTAGCGGGAGGCGGCGAGCAGTACTTC. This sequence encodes CASSSKLAGGGEQYF. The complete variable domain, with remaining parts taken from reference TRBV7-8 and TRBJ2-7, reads GAGVSQSPRYKVAKRGQDVALRCDPISGHVSLFWYQQALGQGPEFLTYFQNEAQLDKSGLPSDRFFAERPEGSVSTLKIQRTQQEDSAVYLCASSSKLAGGGEQYFGPGTRLTVT.

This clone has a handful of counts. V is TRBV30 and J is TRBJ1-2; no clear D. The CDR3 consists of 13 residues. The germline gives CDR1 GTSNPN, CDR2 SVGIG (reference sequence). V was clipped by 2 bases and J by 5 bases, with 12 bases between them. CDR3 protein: CAWSPPVNYGYTF. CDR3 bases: TGTGCCTGGAGTCCCCCAGTCAATTATGGCTACACCTTC.

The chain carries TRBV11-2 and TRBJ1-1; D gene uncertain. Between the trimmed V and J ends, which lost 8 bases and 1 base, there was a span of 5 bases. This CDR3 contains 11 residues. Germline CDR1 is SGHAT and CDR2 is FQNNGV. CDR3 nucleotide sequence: TGTGCCAGCCTATCGAACACTGAAGCTTTCTTT. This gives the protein CASLSNTEAFF.

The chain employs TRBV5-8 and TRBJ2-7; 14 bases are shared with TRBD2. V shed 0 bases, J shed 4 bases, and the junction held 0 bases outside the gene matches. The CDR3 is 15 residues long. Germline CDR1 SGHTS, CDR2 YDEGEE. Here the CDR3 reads CASSLGLAGGYEQYF. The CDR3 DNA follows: TGTGCCAGCAGCTTGGGACTAGCGGGAGGGTACGAGCAGTACTTC.

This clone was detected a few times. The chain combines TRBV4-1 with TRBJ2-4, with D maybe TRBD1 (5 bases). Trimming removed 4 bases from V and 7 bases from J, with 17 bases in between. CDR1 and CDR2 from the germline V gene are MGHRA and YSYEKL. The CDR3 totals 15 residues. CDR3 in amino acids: CASSPLSGPGNIQYF. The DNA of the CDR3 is TGCGCCAGCAGCCCCCTTTCAGGACCAGGGAACATTCAGTACTTC.

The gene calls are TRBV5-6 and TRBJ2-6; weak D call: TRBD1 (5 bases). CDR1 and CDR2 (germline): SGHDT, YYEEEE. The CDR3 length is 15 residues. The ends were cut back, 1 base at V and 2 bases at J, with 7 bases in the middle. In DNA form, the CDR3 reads TGTGCCAGCAGCTTGCTCAGGGCTGGGGCCAACGTCCTGACTTTC. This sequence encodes CASSLLRAGANVLTF.

The CDR3 reads CASSLRPSSSYEQYF. The CDR3 DNA sequence: TGTGCCAGCAGCTTACGGCCATCTAGTAGCTACGAGCAGTACTTC. The gene calls are TRBV7-7 and TRBJ2-7; no definite D call. V shed 2 bases and J shed 3 bases, with 14 bases lying between them. Germline V gives CDR1 SSHAT, CDR2 FNYEAQ (reference sequence). There are 15 residues in the CDR3.

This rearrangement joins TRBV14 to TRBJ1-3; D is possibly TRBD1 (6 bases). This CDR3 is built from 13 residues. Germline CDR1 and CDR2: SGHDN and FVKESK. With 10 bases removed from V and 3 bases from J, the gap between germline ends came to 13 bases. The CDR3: CATQTGYGNTIYF. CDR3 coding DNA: TGTGCCACCCAAACAGGGTATGGAAACACCATATATTTT.

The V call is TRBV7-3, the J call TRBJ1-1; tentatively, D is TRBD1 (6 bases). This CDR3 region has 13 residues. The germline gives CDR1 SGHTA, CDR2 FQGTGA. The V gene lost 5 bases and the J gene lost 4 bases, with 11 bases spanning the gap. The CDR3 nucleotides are TGTGCCAGCAGCCCACAGGGCCCCACTGAAGCTTTCTTT. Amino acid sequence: CASSPQGPTEAFF.

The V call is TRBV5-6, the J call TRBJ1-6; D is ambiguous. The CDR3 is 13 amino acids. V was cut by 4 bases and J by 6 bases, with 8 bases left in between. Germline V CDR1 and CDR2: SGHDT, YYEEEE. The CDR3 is CASSPSRNSPLHF. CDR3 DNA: TGTGCCAGCAGCCCGTCCCGTAATTCACCCCTCCACTTT.

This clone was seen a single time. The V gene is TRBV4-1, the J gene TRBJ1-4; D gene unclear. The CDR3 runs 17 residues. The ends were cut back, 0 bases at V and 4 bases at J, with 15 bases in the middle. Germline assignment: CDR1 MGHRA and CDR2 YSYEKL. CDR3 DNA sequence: TGCGCCAGCAGCCAAGATACCCGGCAGGATCTTAATGAAAAACTGTTTTTT. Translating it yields CASSQDTRQDLNEKLFF.

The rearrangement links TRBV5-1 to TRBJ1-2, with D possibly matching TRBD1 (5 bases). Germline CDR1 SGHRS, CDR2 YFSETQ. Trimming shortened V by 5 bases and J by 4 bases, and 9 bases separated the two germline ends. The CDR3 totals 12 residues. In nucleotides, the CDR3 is TGCGCCAGCAGAGGGGCACTCTATGGCTACACCTTC. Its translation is CASRGALYGYTF.